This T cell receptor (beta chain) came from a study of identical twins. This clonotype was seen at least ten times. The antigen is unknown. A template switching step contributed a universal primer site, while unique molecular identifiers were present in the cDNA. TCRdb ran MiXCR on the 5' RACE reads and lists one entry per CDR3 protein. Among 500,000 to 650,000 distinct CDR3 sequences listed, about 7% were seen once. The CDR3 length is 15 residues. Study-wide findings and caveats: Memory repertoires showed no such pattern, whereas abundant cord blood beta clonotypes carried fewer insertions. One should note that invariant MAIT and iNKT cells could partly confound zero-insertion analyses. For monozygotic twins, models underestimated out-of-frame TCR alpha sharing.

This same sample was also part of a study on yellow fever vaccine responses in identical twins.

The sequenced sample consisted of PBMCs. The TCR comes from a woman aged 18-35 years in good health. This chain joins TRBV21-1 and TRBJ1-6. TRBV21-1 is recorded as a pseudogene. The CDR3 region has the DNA TGTGCCAGCAGCGAATCGAGGGCGGGAAATTCACCCCTCCACTTT. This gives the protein CASSESRAGNSPLHF.